Reported below is one T cell receptor (beta chain). The antigen remains undetermined. The data originate from a study of cytomegalovirus exposure and HLA in healthy donors. For the study at large: Earlier sequencing of about 179 million T cells yielded approximately 100 million unique TCR beta sequences. General study findings and limits: Some TCR beta chains (roughly 150 of them) were listed as cytomegalovirus-associated.

PCR employed 60 Vbeta and 13 Jbeta primers. The method was immunoSEQ multiplex PCR; TCRdb's version includes in-frame clones alone and lacks a portion of them. Of under 200,000 clones listed, around 80% were seen once; the top ten hold 1.5% to 2%. The V and J ends lost 2 bases and 4 bases respectively, with 11 bases between them. Germline CDR1 and CDR2: LNHDA and SQIVND (reference sequence). The CDR3 sequence is 15 residues long. The sequence derives from a human donor in good health. Sequencing was done on a sample of PBMCs. V and J are TRBV19 and TRBJ2-2, with a tentative D call TRBD2 (5 bases). Written as DNA, the CDR3 is TGTGCCAGTAGTATAAACCCGGCGGGCACCGGGGAGCTGTTTTTT. Amino acid sequence: CASSINPAGTGELFF.